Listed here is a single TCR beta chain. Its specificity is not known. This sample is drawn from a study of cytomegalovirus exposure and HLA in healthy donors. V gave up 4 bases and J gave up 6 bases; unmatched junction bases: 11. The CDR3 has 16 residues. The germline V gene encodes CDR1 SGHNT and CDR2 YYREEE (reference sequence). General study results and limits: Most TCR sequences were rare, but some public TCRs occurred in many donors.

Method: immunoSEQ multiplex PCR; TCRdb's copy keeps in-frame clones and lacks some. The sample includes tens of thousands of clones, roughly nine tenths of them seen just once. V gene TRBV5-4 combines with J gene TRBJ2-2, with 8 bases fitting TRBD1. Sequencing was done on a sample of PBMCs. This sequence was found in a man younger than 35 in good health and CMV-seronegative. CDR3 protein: CASSTRQGLIAGELFF. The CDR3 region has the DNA TGTGCCAGCAGCACCCGACAGGGGTTGATTGCCGGGGAGCTGTTTTTT. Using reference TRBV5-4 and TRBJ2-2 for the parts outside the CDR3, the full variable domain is ETGVTQSPTHLIKTRGQQVTLRCSSQSGHNTVSWYQQALGQGPQFIFQYYREEENGRGNFPPRFSGLQFPNYSSELNVNALELDDSALYLCASSTRQGLIAGELFFGEGSRLTVL.